The 23 T cell receptor beta chains presented below share a single source sample, sequenced in a study of technical replicates of blood from a few donors (TCRdb year 2017). Libraries were prepared through the immunoSEQ multiplex PCR assay. Drawn from immuneACCESS, this table holds only the in-frame rearrangements with V and J called that TCRdb kept. Clones are partly lost; checked studies trace under half to an unresolved V gene and leave the rest unexplained. This sample gives some 74,000 clones in total; about 97% of them show up just once. Clones ranked in the top ten supply 0.25% to 0.3% of the sample. The sample taken for sequencing was T cells isolated from PBMCs. The source of these receptors is a human donor in good health.

The chain employs TRBV9 and TRBJ2-1, with TRBD1 as a possible D gene (6 bases). V dropped 3 bases and J dropped 8 bases, with 15 bases sitting between them. Germline lookup yields CDR1 SGDLS and CDR2 YYNGEE. The CDR3 spans 14 residues. The CDR3 region is CASSAATGPDEQFF. The CDR3 nucleotides read TGTGCCAGCAGCGCCGCCACAGGGCCGGATGAGCAGTTCTTC.

V usage is TRBV11-3 and J usage is TRBJ1-1; 11 bases agree with TRBD1. Germline-derived CDR1 and CDR2 are SGHNT and YENEEA. V lost 4 bases and J lost 4; bases outside the gene matches: 5. CDR3 length: 15 residues. CDR3 coding DNA: TGTGCCAGCAGCTCCTGGGGACAGGGGGTCACTGAAGCTTTCTTT. This translates into CASSSWGQGVTEAFF.

This sequence joins TRBV30 and TRBJ2-3; 10 nucleotides match TRBD2. The CDR3 length is 15 residues. CDR1 and CDR2 from the germline V gene are GTSNPN and SVGIG (reference sequence). V dropped 0 bases and J dropped 6; count of bases not matched to a gene: 6. CDR3 sequence: CAWSVVLAGADTQYF. The CDR3 DNA follows: TGTGCCTGGAGTGTAGTTCTAGCGGGAGCGGATACGCAGTATTTT.

The V and J genes are TRBV29-1 and TRBJ2-1; D gene uncertain. The length of the CDR3 is 12 residues. Trimming left V 1 base short and J 6 bases short, with 7 bases between. Germline lookup yields CDR1 SQVTM and CDR2 ANQGSEA. The CDR3 protein is CSVEGAGNEQFF. CDR3 in DNA: TGCAGCGTTGAAGGGGCCGGCAATGAGCAGTTCTTC.

This clone was detected only once. The genes are TRBV28 and TRBJ2-7, with 8 nucleotides matching TRBD1. V lost 6 bases to trimming and J lost 7 bases; unmatched junction nucleotides: 5. The CDR3 consists of 12 residues. The germline V gene encodes CDR1 MDHEN and CDR2 SYDVKM. Here the CDR3 DNA reads TGTGCCAGCAGACAGGGGGTAGGGGAGCAGTACTTC. This encodes CASRQGVGEQYF.

The CDR3: CASSEYRMGGYQETQYF. CDR3 DNA: TGCGCCAGCAGTGAGTACAGAATGGGCGGGTACCAAGAGACCCAGTACTTC. The J gene is TRBJ2-5, the V gene TRBV10-1; possible D gene TRBD2, 5 bases. The CDR3 extends over 17 amino acids. The germline V gene encodes CDR1 WNHNN and CDR2 SYGVQD (reference sequence). V lost 1 base to trimming and J lost 0 bases, with 15 bases between them.

The rearrangement joins TRBV4-1 to TRBJ2-6, with TRBD1 matching 9 bases. The CDR3 length is 18 residues. V shed 4 bases and J 2 bases; nucleotides not matched to a gene: 9. In germline, CDR1 is MGHRA, CDR2 YSYEKL. CDR3 nucleotides: TGCGCCAGCAGCCCACACCGGGACAGGGAGACTGGGGCCAACGTCCTGACTTTC. This gives the protein CASSPHRDRETGANVLTF.

This chain uses TRBV18 with TRBJ2-5, with TRBD2 matching 8 bases. The trim removed 4 bases at V and 2 bases at J, leaving 9 bases unmatched. The CDR3 is made up of 16 amino acids. CDR1 KGHSH and CDR2 LQKENI come from the germline V gene. CDR3 region: CASSLAGGTFQETQYF. The CDR3 DNA reads TGTGCCAGCTCACTTGCGGGAGGCACGTTTCAAGAGACCCAGTACTTC.

The chain has TRBV5-1 and TRBJ1-1; TRBD1 agrees at 11 bases. The CDR3 covers 16 residues. With 4 bases clipped from V and 2 bases from J, the junction kept 7 bases outside the gene matches. Per germline, CDR1 SGHRS and CDR2 YFSETQ. The CDR3: CASSVDRGRINTEAFF. CDR3 sequence (DNA): TGCGCCAGCAGCGTGGACAGGGGGCGCATTAACACTGAAGCTTTCTTT.

V usage is TRBV5-6 and J usage is TRBJ2-7; 10 bases match TRBD2. The length of the CDR3 is 15 residues. Trimming cost V 2 bases and J 2 bases; bases outside gene matches: 4. CDR1 is SGHDT and CDR2 is YYEEEE in the germline V gene. This chain's CDR3 is CASSFGLAEPYEQYF. CDR3 DNA sequence: TGTGCCAGCAGCTTTGGACTAGCGGAACCCTACGAGCAGTACTTC.

This clone showed up just once. The chain couples TRBV27 to TRBJ2-3; the match to TRBD1 covers 8 bases. J gave up 6 bases and V 5 bases, and 16 bases lay outside the gene matches. The CDR3 is made up of 17 amino acids. Germline V gene lookup returns CDR1 MNHEY and CDR2 SMNVEV (reference sequence). The CDR3 loop reads CASSPLLPGQGTDTQYF. CDR3 coding DNA: TGTGCCAGCAGTCCATTACTACCCGGACAGGGAACCGATACGCAGTATTTT.

V and J are TRBV9 and TRBJ1-2; the match to TRBD1 covers 7 bases. The trim removed 4 bases at V and 8 bases at J, leaving 23 bases unmatched. The germline gives CDR1 SGDLS, CDR2 YYNGEE. The CDR3 spans 18 residues. This chain's CDR3 is CASSPSGVPGQPMWGYTF. The CDR3 bases are TGTGCCAGCAGCCCCTCAGGGGTCCCGGGACAGCCGATGTGGGGCTACACCTTC.

The chain recombines TRBV4-1 with TRBJ2-5; 9 positions agree with TRBD1. The germline V gene has CDR1 MGHRA and CDR2 YSYEKL. V shed 5 bases and J 6 bases; nucleotides not matched to a gene: 7. This CDR3 has 14 amino acids. CDR3 in amino acids: CASSKGQGRKTQYF. DNA of the CDR3: TGCGCCAGCAGCAAAGGACAGGGGCGAAAGACCCAGTACTTC.

This chain links TRBV19 with TRBJ2-7, with D unclear. CDR1 and CDR2 (germline): LNHDA, SQIVND (reference sequence). The V end was cut by 7 bases, the J end by 6 bases, with 16 bases between. This CDR3 contains 13 residues. CDR3 in DNA: TGTGCCAGTATGGCAGGTGCCCCCGGCGAGCAGTACTTC. Its translation is CASMAGAPGEQYF.

DNA for the CDR3: TGTGCCAGCCACATCCGGTCGGAGGCAGATACGCAGTATTTT. Its translation is CASHIRSEADTQYF. The V gene is TRBV18, the J gene TRBJ2-3; D may be TRBD2 (5 bases). The CDR3 has 14 amino acids. Germline V CDR1 and CDR2: KGHSH, LQKENI. Trimming cost V 8 bases and J 4 bases, with 16 bases left between them. Combining the CDR3 with reference TRBV18 and TRBJ2-3 gives the whole variable domain NAGVMQNPRHLVRRRGQEARLRCSPMKGHSHVYWYRQLPEEGLKFMVYLQKENIIDESGMPKERFSAEFPKEGPSILRIQQVVRGDSAAYFCASHIRSEADTQYFGPGTRLTVL.

The chain recombines TRBV19 with TRBJ1-2; 9 bases are shared with TRBD1. The CDR3 is 13 residues long. The germline CDR1 and CDR2 sequences are LNHDA and SQIVND (reference sequence). J gave up 8 bases and V 6 bases, and 7 bases lay outside the gene matches. CDR3 nucleotides: TGTGCCAGTAGCGGGGACAGGGAAGGAGGCTACACCTTC. It is translated as CASSGDREGGYTF.

As DNA, the CDR3 is TGTGCCAGCAGCTTGCGTGGAATGGGACAGGGAGACACTGAAGCTTTCTTT. Protein: CASSLRGMGQGDTEAFF. The V gene is TRBV5-5, the J gene TRBJ1-1; 9 nucleotides align to TRBD1. Germline CDR1 reads SGHKS; CDR2 reads YYEKEE (reference sequence). The V gene end was trimmed by 1 base and the J gene end by 3 bases; junction bases not matched to a gene: 10. This CDR3 has 17 amino acids.

The chain has TRBV9 and TRBJ2-7; 14 bases line up with TRBD2. The CDR3 runs 17 residues. J was trimmed by 7 bases and V by 3 bases; bases with no gene match: 12. Germline CDR1 SGDLS, CDR2 YYNGEE. CDR3: CASSARGLAGGGEEQYF. The CDR3 nucleotides are TGTGCCAGCAGCGCCCGAGGACTAGCGGGAGGAGGAGAAGAGCAGTACTTC.

J is TRBJ2-1 and V is TRBV2; 10 bases agree with TRBD1. This CDR3 has 15 residues. The ends lost 5 bases at V and 10 bases at J; junction bases unmatched: 11. From germline, CDR1 is SNHLY and CDR2 FYNNEI. CDR3 in DNA: TGTGCCAGCAGTTTCCGGGACAGGGGCTTCCCAGAGCAGTTCTTC. Protein product: CASSFRDRGFPEQFF.

The chain has TRBV4-2 and TRBJ2-2; 7 nucleotides agree with TRBD2. With 3 bases clipped from V and 1 base from J, the junction kept 8 bases outside the gene matches. The CDR3 length is 17 residues. CDR1 and CDR2 from the germline V gene are LGHNA and YNFKEQ. DNA for the CDR3: TGTGCCAGCAGCCAGGGTTGGGGGGGTGAGAACACCGGGGAGCTGTTTTTT. This translates into CASSQGWGGENTGELFF.

The gene calls are TRBV28 and TRBJ2-2, with D perhaps matching TRBD2 (6 bases). The V gene lost 3 bases and the J gene lost 7 bases, with 15 bases spanning the gap. Germline CDR1 reads MDHEN; CDR2 reads SYDVKM. The CDR3 contains 15 residues. CDR3 in DNA: TGTGCCAGCAGTTTGGGCGGGACCTCGAACGGGGAGCTGTTTTTT. Translation gives CASSLGGTSNGELFF. The whole variable domain, filled in from reference TRBV28 and TRBJ2-2, reads DVKVTQSSRYLVKRTGEKVFLECVQDMDHENMFWYRQDPGLGLRLIYFSYDVKMKEKGDIPEGYSVSREKKERFSLILESASTNQTSMYLCASSLGGTSNGELFFGEGSRLTVL.

The CDR3 bases are TGTGCCAGCAGTTTACCAGGGATGAACACTGAAGCTTTCTTT. This gives the protein CASSLPGMNTEAFF. This chain uses TRBV28 with TRBJ1-1, with D perhaps TRBD1 (5 bases). Germline CDR1 reads MDHEN; CDR2 reads SYDVKM. This CDR3 spans 14 amino acids. The V end lost 2 bases, the J end lost 0 bases, and 7 bases lay between the germline ends.

J is TRBJ1-2 and V is TRBV19, with D uncertain. Per the germline V gene, CDR1 is LNHDA and CDR2 is SQIVND (reference sequence). With 7 bases removed from V and 8 bases from J, the gap between germline ends came to 20 bases. This CDR3 has 14 amino acids. The chain's CDR3 is CASTPPFISEGYTF. The CDR3, as DNA: TGTGCCAGTACCCCCCCCTTCATCTCGGAGGGCTACACCTTC.